This T cell receptor beta chain derives from a study of blood T cell repertoires in COVID-19. Study information: COVID-19 samples, acute and convalescent, were from the United States, Italy and Spain. The cDNA or gDNA used as material had been derived from T cells, B-cell-depleted T cells, or PBMCs.

From germline, CDR1 is SGHNT and CDR2 YENEEA. V dropped 4 bases and J dropped 0; count of bases not matched to a gene: 9. The CDR3 length is 17 residues. In the authors' methods: The assay estimated nucleated cells by amplifying reference gene primers. Repertoires were generated with immunoSEQ multiplex PCR, while TCRdb's copy carries only in-frame clones and drops some. The V and J calls and clone size come from that table; D and trimming were worked out from the DNA. The sample lists 7,500 to 10,000 clones, 70% to 90% occurring once. The receptor comes from a woman aged 45-65 years with active or convalescent COVID-19. The chain carries TRBV11-3 and TRBJ2-1; 7 bases are a match to TRBD1. The sample taken for sequencing was peripheral blood. Written as DNA, the CDR3 is TGTGCCAGCAGCTATACAGGGGTCTCCAGCTCCTACAATGAGCAGTTCTTC. Its protein product is CASSYTGVSSSYNEQFF.